The 30 T cell receptor beta chains below all came from one sample that was sequenced in a study of Graves' ophthalmopathy and Graves' hyperthyroidism. Scientists amplified the TCR beta CDR3 regions from RNA transcripts. Scientists carried out first-round RT-PCR using HTBI primers and then a second-round multiplex PCR. TCRdb used MiXCR to reprocess the multiplex PCR reads, holding one entry per CDR3 protein. The table includes more than 550,000 distinct CDR3 sequences, under 50% detected once. Sequencing input: peripheral blood. Receptors were obtained from an adult man with Graves' ophthalmopathy.

The V gene is TRBV20-1, the J gene TRBJ2-2; D gene uncertain. Germline CDR1 and CDR2: DFQATT and SNEGSKA (reference sequence). This CDR3 has 13 amino acids. V lost 1 base, J lost 9 bases, and 12 bases lay in between. CDR3 DNA: TGCAGTGCTAGAGTGCAACACCTCCGGGAGCTGTTTTTT. It yields the protein CSARVQHLRELFF.

On this clonotype itself: Sequence at one end of the junction differs from germline and may be a read error. The chain is built from TRBV6-5 and TRBJ1-5, with D possibly matching TRBD1 (5 bases). Per the germline V gene, CDR1 is MNHEY and CDR2 is SVGAGI. CDR3 size: 13 residues. CDR3 amino acids: CAISERETGHEHF. The DNA for the CDR3 is TGTGCCATCAGTGAGCGGGAGACGGGGCACGAGCATTTT.

This clonotype was picked up many times. V is TRBV11-2 and J is TRBJ1-5; D remains unclear. Germline V gene sequence: CDR1 SGHAT, CDR2 FQNNGV. Trimming pared 0 bases from V and 10 bases from J, leaving 10 bases between. The CDR3 covers 13 residues. As DNA, the CDR3 is TGTGCCAGCAGCTTAGAGGCAGCGGGACCCCAGCATTTT. Protein sequence: CASSLEAAGPQHF.

This rearrangement joins TRBV6-1 to TRBJ2-2, with D hard to call. Trimming stripped 2 bases from V and 1 base from J, with 8 bases between. Germline V lookup: CDR1 MNHNS, CDR2 SASEGT. There are 15 residues in the CDR3. For the CDR3, the DNA is TGTGCCAGCAGTGAAATTTTGTTGAACACCGGGGAGCTGTTTTTT. This sequence encodes CASSEILLNTGELFF.

The gene calls are TRBV5-8 and TRBJ2-7; D is perhaps TRBD1 or TRBD2 (7 bases each). Germline V lookup: CDR1 SGHTS, CDR2 YDEGEE. V was trimmed by 4 bases and J by 2 bases, leaving 19 bases between them. The CDR3 contains 16 residues. Here the CDR3 reads CASSLQGGTGTYEQYF. In DNA form, the CDR3 reads TGTGCCAGCAGCCTGCAGGGGGGGACGGGGACCTACGAGCAGTACTTC.

This clonotype was detected a few times. The genes are TRBV10-3 and TRBJ1-2, with D uncertain. The CDR3 consists of 12 residues. Germline loops: CDR1 ENHRY, CDR2 SYGVKD. Trimming took off 11 bases at V and 1 base at J, with 11 bases between the two ends. The CDR3 sequence: CACPRSNYGYTF. The DNA for the CDR3 is TGTGCCTGTCCGAGGAGTAACTATGGCTACACCTTC.

This clonotype was picked up many times. Mismatch with germline at one junction end may stem from a read error. CDR3 DNA: TGTGCCAGCCAATCAGGGCGGCGGAGGGTCTTC. Translation gives CASQSGRRRVF. The J gene is TRBJ2-1, the V gene TRBV25-1; maybe TRBD2 (6 bases). Germline V CDR1 and CDR2: MGHDK, SYGVNS. The CDR3 length is 11 residues.

V is TRBV20-1 and J is TRBJ2-5; 8 bases are a match to TRBD1. The CDR3 length is 12 residues. Germline V gives CDR1 DFQATT, CDR2 SNEGSKA (reference sequence). The V and J ends lost 5 bases and 5 bases, in that order; junction bases with no gene match: 4. The CDR3 DNA reads TGCAGTGCTTACGACAGGGGCGAGACCCAGTACTTC. Translating gives CSAYDRGETQYF.

Ten or more counts support this clonotype. The gene calls are TRBV7-2 and TRBJ1-5; D remains ambiguous. V was cut by 0 bases and J by 5 bases, with 5 bases left in between. Germline V lookup: CDR1 SGHTA, CDR2 FQGNSA. The CDR3 runs to 13 residues. The CDR3 sequence: CASSLALDQPQHF. The CDR3 DNA is TGTGCCAGCAGCTTAGCGTTGGATCAGCCCCAGCATTTT.

Written as DNA, the CDR3 is TGTGCCAGGGACGTTTCCTACGAGCAGTACTTC. Its translation: CARDVSYEQYF. This chain connects TRBV7-2 to TRBJ2-7; D call uncertain. CDR1 and CDR2 (germline): SGHTA, FQGNSA. This CDR3 has 11 amino acids. V dropped 9 bases and J dropped 1 base, with 7 bases sitting between them.

This clonotype was picked up many times. The V call is TRBV2, the J call TRBJ2-5; the D gene could be TRBD1 or TRBD2 (5 bases each). The CDR3 runs 16 residues. CDR1 is SNHLY and CDR2 is FYNNEI in the germline V gene. Trimming removed 3 bases at V and 5 bases at J, with 19 bases between. The CDR3 DNA follows: TGTGCCAGCAGTGATTTAGGGACGGAGGCGTTGGAGACCCAGTACTTC. Translation gives CASSDLGTEALETQYF.

Details on this clonotype: A much larger clone lies one base from this, so it may be a read error. V usage is TRBV12-3 or TRBV12-4 and J usage is TRBJ1-2; D remains unclear. The V end was cut by 4 bases, the J end by 4 bases, with 19 bases between. The CDR3 has 16 residues. The CDR3 loop reads CASSSWEVTNSYGYTF. CDR3 sequence (DNA): TGTGCCAGCAGTTCGTGGGAGGTGACGAATAGCTATGGCTACACCTTC.

In its sample, this clonotype was seen once. Given a much more abundant clone one base away, this may be a read error. The V and J genes are TRBV9 and TRBJ1-2; 9 positions agree with TRBD1. Germline values: CDR1 SGDLS, CDR2 YYNGEE. CDR3 length equals 12 residues. Trimming removed 4 bases from V and 6 bases from J; junction bases left unmatched: 1. The CDR3 DNA is TGTGCCAGCAGCACAGGGGGCAATGGCTACACCTTC. Translating gives CASSTGGNGYTF.

This chain joins TRBV24-1 and TRBJ2-5; 7 positions match TRBD1. The CDR3 has 15 residues. The V gene's germline CDR1 is KGHDR and CDR2 SFDVKD. V gave up 1 base and J gave up 2 bases; unmatched junction bases: 3. The DNA of the CDR3 is TGTGCCACCAGTGATTTCGGGACAGCGCAAGAGACCCAGTACTTC. It yields the protein CATSDFGTAQETQYF.

This clonotype was found many times. The chain carries TRBV6-5 and TRBJ1-2; maybe TRBD1 (5 bases). Trimming pared 5 bases from V and 8 bases from J, leaving 12 bases between. This CDR3 region has 12 residues. Germline V lookup: CDR1 MNHEY, CDR2 SVGAGI. CDR3 coding DNA: TGTGCCAGCAGTGGGACCGGTTTGGGCTACACCTTC. Its protein is CASSGTGLGYTF.

This clonotype has at least ten counts. The V and J genes are TRBV3-1 and TRBJ1-2; possible D gene TRBD1, 6 bases. The CDR3 has 13 residues. V was pared by 5 bases and J by 5 bases, with 12 bases between. Germline CDR1 LGHDT, CDR2 YNNKEL (reference sequence). CDR3 bases: TGTGCCAGCAGCATGCTGCAGGGGTATGGCTACACCTTC. It translates to CASSMLQGYGYTF.

This clonotype was picked up a small number of times. The chain has TRBV3-1 and TRBJ2-7; D is tentatively TRBD1 or TRBD2 (5 bases each). This CDR3 is 15 amino acids long. V shed 1 base and J shed 2 bases, with 12 bases lying between them. Per germline, CDR1 LGHDT and CDR2 YNNKEL (reference sequence). CDR3 coding DNA: TGTGCCAGCAGCCAAGCATCCGGGGCGGCCTACGAGCAGTACTTC. Encoded protein: CASSQASGAAYEQYF.

The V and J genes are TRBV20-1 and TRBJ2-5; D call uncertain. V dropped 3 bases and J dropped 9 bases, with 17 bases sitting between them. The CDR3 totals 13 residues. Germline-derived CDR1 and CDR2 are DFQATT and SNEGSKA (reference sequence). The CDR3 loop reads CSASVDQEMAQYF. CDR3 in DNA: TGCAGTGCTAGTGTTGACCAAGAGATGGCCCAGTACTTC.

This clonotype was picked up many times. The rearrangement links TRBV10-3 to TRBJ2-5; 12 bases align to TRBD2. From germline, CDR1 is ENHRY and CDR2 SYGVKD. After removal of 2 bases from V and 5 bases from J, the junction contained 3 bases not matched to a gene. The CDR3 is made up of 15 amino acids. The CDR3: CAISEAGTSGETQYF. DNA for the CDR3: TGTGCCATCAGTGAGGCCGGGACTAGCGGGGAGACCCAGTACTTC.

In this sample, this clonotype turned up many times. V and J are TRBV9 and TRBJ1-6; D is unclear. V lost 3 bases and J 4 bases, leaving 8 bases between the germline ends. Germline lookup yields CDR1 SGDLS and CDR2 YYNGEE. The CDR3 has 14 residues. CDR3 sequence: CASSESVYNSPLHF. In DNA, the CDR3 is TGTGCCAGCAGCGAGTCAGTATATAATTCACCCCTCCACTTT.

The V and J genes are TRBV27 and TRBJ2-7; D possibly corresponds to TRBD2 (5 bases). V was pared by 2 bases and J by 1 base, with 12 bases between. Germline-derived CDR1 and CDR2 are MNHEY and SMNVEV (reference sequence). This CDR3 contains 15 residues. DNA of the CDR3: TGTGCCAGCAGTTTAGGATCTAGCATTTCCTACGAGCAGTACTTC. Amino acid sequence: CASSLGSSISYEQYF.

This clonotype has a count of ten or more. The CDR3 loop reads CASSDSGTENSPLHF. The CDR3 bases are TGTGCCAGTAGTGACTCCGGGACCGAGAATTCACCCCTCCACTTT. The J gene is TRBJ1-6, the V gene TRBV19; possibly TRBD1 for D (5 bases). The germline gives CDR1 LNHDA, CDR2 SQIVND (reference sequence). This CDR3 comprises 15 residues. V shed 5 bases and J shed 7 bases, with 15 bases lying between them.

The table lists this clonotype with many counts. The junction departs from germline at one end; a sequencing error may be responsible. V and J are TRBV25-1 and TRBJ2-2, with 11 nucleotides matching TRBD1. This CDR3 contains 15 residues. Germline assignment: CDR1 MGHDK and CDR2 SYGVNS. CDR3 residues: CASSDRDRGTGELFF. Here the CDR3 DNA reads TGCGCCAGCAGCGACCGGGACAGGGGGACCGGGGAGCTGTTTTTT.

This chain uses TRBV18 with TRBJ1-2; tentative D call: TRBD1 (6 bases). Trimming cost V 6 bases and J 3 bases, with 14 bases left between them. CDR1 and CDR2 (germline): KGHSH, LQKENI. The CDR3 sequence is 14 residues long. The CDR3 DNA reads as TGTGCCAGCTCCACCCGGGACACCGACTATGGCTACACCTTC. Amino acid sequence: CASSTRDTDYGYTF.

The chain employs TRBV5-4 and TRBJ1-1; weak D call: TRBD1 (6 bases). The CDR3 contains 15 residues. The germline V gene encodes CDR1 SGHNT and CDR2 YYREEE (reference sequence). Trimming cost V 4 bases and J 0 bases, with 13 bases left between them. The DNA of the CDR3 is TGTGCCAGCAGCCTCAAAGGACAGCTGAACACTGAAGCTTTCTTT. This sequence encodes CASSLKGQLNTEAFF.

Here the CDR3 reads CASSGRGLPYEQYF. DNA for the CDR3: TGTGCCAGCAGCGGCCGGGGACTACCCTACGAGCAGTACTTC. The chain has TRBV5-5 and TRBJ2-7, with 7 bases matching TRBD2. The CDR3 has 14 residues. J was trimmed by 2 bases and V by 4 bases; bases with no gene match: 6. Germline V gene sequence: CDR1 SGHKS, CDR2 YYEKEE (reference sequence).

Remarks on this clonotype: This could be a read error, since a much larger clone is one nucleotide away. The rearrangement links TRBV7-2 to TRBJ1-3, with 8 nucleotides matching TRBD1. Germline-derived CDR1 and CDR2 are SGHTA and FQGNSA. The CDR3 covers 14 residues. CDR3 coding DNA: TGCGCCTGCAGCTCGACAGGGGCTGGAAACACCATATATTTT. Amino acids: CACSSTGAGNTIYF.

This chain connects TRBV7-9 to TRBJ2-2, with D tentatively TRBD2 (6 bases). The CDR3 is made up of 17 amino acids. V was clipped by 0 bases and J by 7 bases, with 18 bases between them. Germline V CDR1 and CDR2: SEHNR, FQNEAQ (reference sequence). The CDR3 region is CASSLAAGRGNDGELFF. The CDR3 coding sequence is TGTGCCAGCAGCTTAGCAGCGGGTAGGGGCAACGACGGGGAGCTGTTTTTT. The complete variable domain, with remaining parts taken from reference TRBV7-9 and TRBJ2-2, reads DTGVSQNPRHKITKRGQNVTFRCDPISEHNRLYWYRQTLGQGPEFLTYFQNEAQLEKSRLLSDRFSAERPKGSFSTLEIQRTEQGDSAMYLCASSLAAGRGNDGELFFGEGSRLTVL.

This clonotype came up many times. The chain has TRBV24-1 and TRBJ2-7, with D maybe TRBD2 (5 bases). The CDR3 has 15 residues. V was pared by 2 bases and J by 3 bases, with 13 bases between. CDR1 and CDR2 (germline): KGHDR, SFDVKD. DNA of the CDR3: TGTGCCACCAGTGATTCAGGCCGGGGAGTCTACGAGCAGTACTTC. Its translation is CATSDSGRGVYEQYF.

The CDR3 region is CSVESRAGGQETQYF. CDR3 nucleotide sequence: TGCAGCGTTGAATCCCGAGCGGGAGGGCAAGAGACCCAGTACTTC. V gene TRBV29-1 combines with J gene TRBJ2-5, with 10 bases identical to TRBD2. CDR3 length: 15 amino acids. From germline, CDR1 is SQVTM and CDR2 ANQGSEA. The V and J ends lost 2 bases and 2 bases, in that order; junction bases with no gene match: 5.